The following is a T cell receptor beta chain sequence with its context. The target antigen is unknown. This CDR3 spans 15 amino acids. Germline CDR1 and CDR2: SGHVS and FNYEAQ. The junction had 9 bases not matched to a gene; V was cut back by 5 bases and J by 3 bases. Source study methods: ImmunoSEQ gave junction-only sequences without quality scores, so filtering differed. Sequencing was performed with immunoSEQ multiplex PCR; in TCRdb, only in-frame clones are kept and a portion is missing. V, J and clone size are taken as reported in that table, and D and trimming were inferred from the DNA itself. The sample carries more than 550,000 clones, about 92% recorded once. The entry originates in a study of shared clonotypes between healthy human individuals. Study details: Donor ages ranged 18 to 49 years: a couple of women, a few men.

General study results and limits: What naive subsets generally showed was a larger estimated richness than memory subsets showed.

Combination of CD45RO+ cells with CCR7-negative CD45RA+ TemRA cells was used for CD8 memory. V gene TRBV7-6 combines with J gene TRBJ1-1; 7 bases agree with TRBD1. The clonotype was recovered from a man younger than 30 in good health. Some clones in this sample may be carry-over from other donors' samples. Sequencing used memory CD8+ T cells from PBMCs. As to subset: CD45RO+ cells pooled with CCR7-negative TemRA cells. In nucleotides, the CDR3 is TGTGCCAGCAGCCAAGACAGGGTGGAGTACACTGAAGCTTTCTTT. It is translated as CASSQDRVEYTEAFF.